The 27 T cell receptor beta chains below were found in one sample sequenced in a study of blood T cell repertoires in COVID-19. Some clones are missing from TCRdb's copy, which holds only in-frame ones; the method was immunoSEQ multiplex PCR. The table includes 70,000 to 75,000 clones, roughly 85% detected once. Sample: peripheral blood. The receptors here all came from a human donor in a cohort sampled during active COVID-19.

V and J are TRBV21-1 and TRBJ2-1; the table's D call, TRBD2, has no DNA check behind it. TRBV21-1 is assigned pseudogene status. The CDR3 has 12 residues. The CDR3 DNA follows: TGTGCCAGCAGCGGGGGGGCCAATGAGCAGTTCTTC. Amino acid sequence: CASSGGANEQFF.

The V gene is TRBV15, the J gene TRBJ2-7; TRBD2 is a possible D gene (6 bases). The CDR3 sequence is 13 residues long. V lost 11 bases, J lost 0 bases, and 14 bases lay in between. CDR1 and CDR2 (germline): LNHNV, YYDKDF (reference sequence). CDR3: CASRRGLSYEQYF. The CDR3 DNA is TGTGCCTCGAGGAGGGGACTCTCCTACGAGCAGTACTTC.

The V gene is TRBV30, the J gene TRBJ1-3; D remains unclear. CDR1 and CDR2 (germline): GTSNPN, SVGIG (reference sequence). The CDR3 is made up of 16 amino acids. Trimming pared 2 bases from V and 0 bases from J, leaving 14 bases between. CDR3 nucleotide sequence: TGTGCCTGGAGTTTCTCTGGGCCCGGCTCTGGAAACACCATATATTTT. It yields the protein CAWSFSGPGSGNTIYF.

The V call is TRBV7-3, the J call TRBJ2-2, with TRBD1 identical over 10 bases. The CDR3 extends over 15 amino acids. Per the germline V gene, CDR1 is SGHTA and CDR2 is FQGTGA. V trimming: 1 base; J trimming: 7 bases; junction bases outside the gene matches: 3. CDR3 bases: TGTGCCAGCAGCTTAAATGGACAGGGGGTCGGGGAGCTGTTTTTT. This translates into CASSLNGQGVGELFF.

The chain links TRBV2 to TRBJ2-7; TRBD1 is a possible D gene (6 bases). The V end lost 0 bases, the J end lost 1 base, and 16 bases lay between the germline ends. The germline V gene has CDR1 SNHLY and CDR2 FYNNEI. CDR3 size: 17 residues. The CDR3 DNA sequence: TGTGCCAGCAGTGAAGCGGGGCTAGGGACATCGTCCTACGAGCAGTACTTC. Its protein is CASSEAGLGTSSYEQYF.

In this sample, this clone turned up a few times. CDR3 in DNA: TGTGCCAGCACCACCCCCCAGGGAGGAGGGTACACCTTC. Protein: CASTTPQGGGYTF. V is TRBV6-6 and J is TRBJ1-2, with a possible D match to TRBD1 (5 bases). CDR3 length: 13 residues. Trimming removed 7 bases from V and 11 bases from J, with 20 bases in between. Germline CDR1 and CDR2: MNHNY and SVGAGI (reference sequence).

The chain employs TRBV5-1 and TRBJ2-1; possible D gene TRBD2, 5 bases. V lost 4 bases, J lost 0 bases, and 11 bases lay in between. The CDR3 is 15 residues long. Germline CDR1 reads SGHRS; CDR2 reads YFSETQ. The CDR3 region has the DNA TGCGCCAGCAGCGCCGGGGATAGCTCCTACAATGAGCAGTTCTTC. As protein: CASSAGDSSYNEQFF.

This sequence joins TRBV5-6 and TRBJ1-1, with D perhaps TRBD1 (6 bases). The CDR3 has 13 residues. Germline-derived CDR1 and CDR2 are SGHDT and YYEEEE. Trimming pared 4 bases from V and 6 bases from J, leaving 13 bases between. The CDR3 nucleotides are TGTGCCAGCAGCCCCGGGACAATCGCTGAAGCTTTCTTT. This sequence encodes CASSPGTIAEAFF.

This chain joins TRBV5-6 and TRBJ1-4; D unclear. V was pared by 1 base and J by 6 bases, with 13 bases between. The CDR3 sequence is 15 residues long. Germline values: CDR1 SGHDT, CDR2 YYEEEE. CDR3 loop: CASSLRSTSDEKLFF. The DNA of the CDR3 is TGTGCCAGCAGCTTGAGGAGTACCTCGGATGAAAAACTGTTTTTT.

This clone was detected only a few times. This rearrangement joins TRBV6-1 to TRBJ2-1; 8 bases fit TRBD2. V dropped 3 bases and J dropped 5; count of bases not matched to a gene: 9. The CDR3 spans 16 residues. Germline V gene sequence: CDR1 MNHNS, CDR2 SASEGT. CDR3 region: CASSDTGGRPNNEQFF. The CDR3 DNA sequence: TGTGCCAGCAGTGACACGGGCGGGAGGCCTAACAATGAGCAGTTCTTC.

This chain connects TRBV12-5 to TRBJ1-1; the match to TRBD1 covers 10 bases. The V gene's germline CDR1 is LGHNT and CDR2 FRNRAP. The junction had 3 bases not matched to a gene; V was cut back by 1 base and J by 4 bases. This CDR3 has 15 amino acids. CDR3 region: CASGLGQGALTEAFF. CDR3 bases: TGTGCTAGTGGTTTGGGACAGGGGGCGCTCACTGAAGCTTTCTTT.

This clone was seen a handful of times. The rearrangement uses TRBV7-2 and TRBJ2-1; TRBD2 matches 8 bases. CDR1 and CDR2 from the germline V gene are SGHTA and FQGNSA. The CDR3 is 14 amino acids. Losses at the gene ends were 1 base for V and 12 bases for J; bases not matched to a gene: 8. The CDR3 loop is CASSLGAGVYGQFF. Written as DNA, the CDR3 is TGTGCCAGCAGCTTAGGAGCGGGAGTTTACGGGCAGTTCTTC.

The rearrangement uses TRBV6-5 and TRBJ2-7; D is possibly TRBD2 (6 bases). Trimming cost V 6 bases and J 5 bases, with 14 bases left between them. Germline-derived CDR1 and CDR2 are MNHEY and SVGAGI. This CDR3 has 13 amino acids. The CDR3 here is CASRDGSRHEQYF. DNA for the CDR3: TGTGCCAGCAGGGACGGGAGTCGCCACGAGCAGTACTTC.

The chain carries TRBV5-1 and TRBJ1-4, with TRBD1 identical over 7 bases. Germline CDR1 is SGHRS and CDR2 is YFSETQ. The CDR3 covers 14 residues. J lost 11 bases, V lost 0 bases, and 7 bases had no gene match. The CDR3 sequence is CASSLASGGAKLFF. The CDR3 DNA reads TGCGCCAGCAGCTTGGCTTCAGGGGGAGCGAAACTGTTTTTT.

The chain has TRBV18 and TRBJ2-7, with D tentatively TRBD1 (6 bases). The CDR3 totals 14 residues. Germline CDR1 KGHSH, CDR2 LQKENI. Trimming removed 3 bases at V and 3 bases at J, with 12 bases between. The CDR3 protein is CASSPRDKNYEQYF. The DNA for the CDR3 is TGTGCCAGCTCACCTAGGGACAAGAACTACGAGCAGTACTTC.

CDR3 sequence reads: CASSGATSGDLASTDTQYF. The CDR3 DNA reads TGTGCCAGCAGCGGTGCGACTAGCGGGGATTTAGCTAGCACAGATACGCAGTATTTT. This sequence joins TRBV4-2 and TRBJ2-3; TRBD2 matches at 11 bases. There are 19 residues in the CDR3. With V trimmed by 5 bases and J by 0 bases, 13 bases remained unmatched. Germline lookup yields CDR1 LGHNA and CDR2 YNFKEQ.

The genes are TRBV5-1 and TRBJ1-4; D is perhaps TRBD1 (6 bases). Germline V gene sequence: CDR1 SGHRS, CDR2 YFSETQ. CDR3 length equals 15 residues. V gave up 0 bases and J gave up 5 bases, with 11 bases separating them. The CDR3 nucleotides read TGCGCCAGCAGCTTGGCCGGGACACTGAATGAAAAACTGTTTTTT. Translating it yields CASSLAGTLNEKLFF. Filled out from reference TRBV5-1 and TRBJ1-4, the complete variable domain reads KAGVTQTPRYLIKTRGQQVTLSCSPISGHRSVSWYQQTPGQGLQFLFEYFSETQRNKGNFPGRFSGRQFSNSRSEMNVSTLELGDSALYLCASSLAGTLNEKLFFGSGTQLSVL.

The V call is TRBV6-4, the J call TRBJ1-6; D call uncertain. Germline V lookup: CDR1 MRHNA, CDR2 SNTAGT. The V gene lost 4 bases and the J gene lost 4 bases, with 8 bases spanning the gap. The CDR3 contains 14 residues. The DNA of the CDR3 is TGTGCCAGCAGTGTGGGCACTTATAATTCACCCCTCCACTTT. Amino acid sequence: CASSVGTYNSPLHF.

This clone was observed once. This chain joins TRBV3-1 (or the pseudogene TRBV3-2) and TRBJ1-2; 7 bases agree with TRBD1. The CDR3 has 14 residues. In germline, CDR1 is LGHDT, CDR2 YNNKEL (reference sequence). The V and J ends lost 0 bases and 4 bases, in that order; junction bases with no gene match: 2. CDR3 in DNA: TGTGCCAGCAGCCAAGATGCAGGGGGCTATGGCTACACCTTC. This encodes CASSQDAGGYGYTF.

This clone turned up a few times. DNA for the CDR3: TGTGCCAGCAGCCGGACTAGCGGGACATACGAGCAGTACTTC. Translation gives CASSRTSGTYEQYF. This chain joins TRBV5-4 and TRBJ2-7; 12 bases map to TRBD2. The CDR3 loop spans 14 amino acids. Germline lookup yields CDR1 SGHNT and CDR2 YYREEE (reference sequence). The V segment lost 4 bases and the J segment 4 bases; nucleotides outside the gene matches: 3. The full variable domain, with the rest looked up from reference TRBV5-4 and TRBJ2-7, is ETGVTQSPTHLIKTRGQQVTLRCSSQSGHNTVSWYQQALGQGPQFIFQYYREEENGRGNFPPRFSGLQFPNYSSELNVNALELDDSALYLCASSRTSGTYEQYFGPGTRLTVT.

The rearrangement joins TRBV24-1 to TRBJ2-2, with TRBD2 as a possible D gene (5 bases). Trimming pared 6 bases from V and 5 bases from J, leaving 12 bases between. The CDR3 runs to 14 residues. Per the germline V gene, CDR1 is KGHDR and CDR2 is SFDVKD. This chain's CDR3 is CATSLGGLTGELFF. The CDR3 nucleotides read TGTGCCACCAGTCTCGGCGGGTTAACCGGGGAGCTGTTTTTT.

V gene TRBV7-2 combines with J gene TRBJ2-7, with 7 bases aligning to TRBD1. The CDR3 runs to 12 residues. CDR1 and CDR2 (germline): SGHTA, FQGNSA. Trimming took 2 bases from V and 6 from J; bases not matched to a gene: 1. The CDR3: CASSLNRGEQYF. In DNA, the CDR3 is TGTGCCAGCAGCTTAAACAGGGGCGAGCAGTACTTC.

This rearrangement joins TRBV30 to TRBJ2-2; TRBD2 matches 9 bases. V was clipped by 4 bases and J by 3 bases; unmatched bases: 6. The CDR3 has 15 residues. Germline values: CDR1 GTSNPN, CDR2 SVGIG (reference sequence). The CDR3, as DNA: TGTGCCTGGATGAGCGGGAGGTCGTACACCGGGGAGCTGTTTTTT. This gives the protein CAWMSGRSYTGELFF.

J is TRBJ2-3 and V is TRBV4-2; tentative D call: TRBD2 (6 bases). V was shortened by 4 bases and J by 2 bases, with 7 bases between the two germline ends. CDR3 length equals 13 residues. From germline, CDR1 is LGHNA and CDR2 YNFKEQ. The CDR3, as DNA: TGTGCCAGCAGCCTGGGACTCACAGATACGCAGTATTTT. It encodes CASSLGLTDTQYF.

The chain carries TRBV19 and TRBJ2-2; TRBD2 aligns across 7 bases. V gave up 5 bases and J gave up 0 bases; unmatched junction bases: 12. The CDR3 consists of 18 residues. Germline loops: CDR1 LNHDA, CDR2 SQIVND (reference sequence). Here the CDR3 reads CASSPKVAGVTNTGELFF. In nucleotides, the CDR3 is TGTGCCAGTAGTCCGAAGGTCGCGGGAGTCACGAACACCGGGGAGCTGTTTTTT. The full variable domain, in which reference TRBV19 and TRBJ2-2 provide the parts outside the CDR3, is DGGITQSPKYLFRKEGQNVTLSCEQNLNHDAMYWYRQDPGQGLRLIYYSQIVNDFQKGDIAEGYSVSREKKESFPLTVTSAQKNPTAFYLCASSPKVAGVTNTGELFFGEGSRLTVL.

The chain employs TRBV6-5 and TRBJ2-3; 7 bases line up with TRBD1. CDR1 and CDR2 from the germline V gene are MNHEY and SVGAGI. V lost 6 bases to trimming and J lost 4 bases; unmatched junction nucleotides: 4. CDR3 size: 13 residues. CDR3 protein: CASRTGFPDTQYF. The CDR3 DNA is TGTGCCAGCAGGACAGGGTTCCCAGATACGCAGTATTTT.

The chain employs TRBV7-8 and TRBJ1-4; D call uncertain. V dropped 4 bases and J dropped 8 bases, with 11 bases sitting between them. This CDR3 comprises 13 residues. The germline V gene has CDR1 SGHVS and CDR2 FQNEAQ. CDR3 bases: TGTGCCAGCAGCTCATTCTCGGGAGAAAAACTGTTTTTT. Translating gives CASSSFSGEKLFF.